Below, 4 T cell receptor beta chains from the same sample are listed, as sequenced in a study of technical replicates of blood from a few donors. Produced via immunoSEQ multiplex PCR; TCRdb's table is partial and in-frame only. Of approximately 50,000 clones listed, 90% to 96% are singletons. Sample: T cells isolated from PBMCs. The origin of the receptors is a human donor in good health.

The chain joins TRBV15 to TRBJ2-1; 14 bases agree with TRBD2. Germline CDR1 is LNHNV and CDR2 is YYDKDF (reference sequence). V gave up 5 bases and J gave up 4 bases; unmatched junction bases: 4. CDR3 length: 16 amino acids. This CDR3 reads CATSGRLAGGYNEQFF. Here the CDR3 DNA reads TGTGCCACCAGCGGCCGACTAGCGGGAGGGTACAATGAGCAGTTCTTC.

The rearrangement joins TRBV11-2 to TRBJ2-1, with TRBD2 matching 7 bases. This CDR3 has 13 residues. Per germline, CDR1 SGHAT and CDR2 FQNNGV. The J segment lost 6 bases and the V segment lost 11 bases, leaving 10 bases of the junction unmatched. CDR3 amino acids: CAVKERGFNEQFF. The CDR3, as DNA: TGTGCCGTCAAGGAGCGGGGATTCAATGAGCAGTTCTTC.

V gene TRBV19 combines with J gene TRBJ2-1; TRBD1 matches 10 bases. Germline lookup yields CDR1 LNHDA and CDR2 SQIVND (reference sequence). Losses at the gene ends were 10 bases for V and 9 bases for J; bases not matched to a gene: 15. The CDR3 loop spans 15 amino acids. The CDR3 DNA sequence: TGTGCCACCCTTGGATGGGACAGGGGTGGGGGTGAGCAGTTCTTC. This gives the protein CATLGWDRGGGEQFF.

The chain employs TRBV11-3 and TRBJ2-1; no definite D call. The CDR3 covers 12 residues. Germline V gives CDR1 SGHNT, CDR2 YENEEA. Trimming cost V 1 base and J 8 bases, with 6 bases left between them. The CDR3: CASSLVTDEQFF. The CDR3 DNA reads as TGTGCCAGCAGCTTAGTAACGGATGAGCAGTTCTTC.